This T cell receptor (beta chain) was documented in a study of blood T cell repertoires in COVID-19. The data were produced by immunoSEQ multiplex PCR, yet TCRdb's version contains in-frame clones alone and is incomplete. In the table there are tens of thousands of clones, around 80% of which are singletons. Unmatched junction bases numbered 6, after V lost 4 bases and J lost 5 bases. This CDR3 contains 16 residues. CDR1 is MNHEY, CDR2 SMNVEV, per germline (reference sequence). The chain combines TRBV27 with TRBJ2-3, with 13 nucleotides matching TRBD2. The TCR was taken from a human donor in a cohort sampled during active COVID-19. Sequencing was done on a sample of peripheral blood. This CDR3 is CASSWTSGSGGDTQYF. The CDR3, as DNA: TGTGCCAGCAGTTGGACTAGCGGGAGCGGTGGAGATACGCAGTATTTT.